Sequencing of this TCR beta chain was carried out in a study of beta chain features in type 1 diabetes. Reverse transcription of all isolated RNA meant that expressed TCRB transcripts were sequenced. TCRdb's copy holds only in-frame clones and misses some; the assay was immunoSEQ multiplex PCR. The data show about 260,000 clones, around 68% seen once. The germline gives CDR1 SQVTM, CDR2 ANQGSEA. Trimming removed 7 bases at V and 2 bases at J, with 16 bases between. This CDR3 is built from 14 residues. The clonotype originates from a man aged 25-45 years in good health. The rearrangement uses TRBV29-1 and TRBJ2-3, with D possibly called TRBD1 or TRBD2 (5 bases each). The specimen was naive CD4+ T cells from blood. CDR3 DNA: TGCAGCGCCGCCCGAGGGGCCACCACAGATACGCAGTATTTT. It is translated as CSAARGATTDTQYF.